One and the same sample provided the 6 T cell receptor beta chains below, sequenced in a study of cytomegalovirus exposure and HLA in healthy donors. The study ran its PCR with 60 Vbeta and 13 Jbeta primers. The protocol was immunoSEQ multiplex PCR, while the TCRdb copy is restricted to in-frame clones and leaves out a portion. Here the sample spans some 100,000 clones, under 80% being singletons. The sample taken for sequencing was PBMCs. The receptors here all came from a woman between 45 and 60 years old in good health and CMV-seropositive.

A few counts support this clone. CDR3 DNA: TGCGCCAGCAGTCAATCGATCGGGGTCGGGGTACAAGGGATGGGGTCCATGAACACTGAAGCTTTCTTT. It is translated as CASSQSIGVGVQGMGSMNTEAFF. V and J are TRBV23-1 and TRBJ1-1, with no clear D. TRBV23-1 is known as an ORF, though its function is uncertain. The CDR3 covers 23 residues. The V gene lost 0 bases and the J gene lost 0 bases, with 32 bases spanning the gap.

The genes are TRBV2 and TRBJ2-7; possible D gene TRBD1, 6 bases. From germline, CDR1 is SNHLY and CDR2 FYNNEI. The CDR3 spans 12 residues. V lost 6 bases, J lost 0 bases, and 6 bases lay in between. CDR3 residues: CASRDSSYEQYF. CDR3 sequence (DNA): TGTGCCAGCAGGGACAGCTCCTACGAGCAGTACTTC.

The V call is TRBV10-3, the J call TRBJ1-5; 10 nucleotides agree with TRBD1. Germline trimming cut 4 bases from V and 3 bases from J; bases unmatched to any gene: 9. Germline assignment: CDR1 ENHRY and CDR2 SYGVKD. This CDR3 region has 17 residues. CDR3 nucleotides: TGTGCCATCAGTGCGACAGGGGGCGGGAGGGACAATCAGCCCCAGCATTTT. Residues: CAISATGGGRDNQPQHF.

The gene calls are TRBV5-1 and TRBJ2-7; weak D call: TRBD1 (5 bases). Germline V CDR1 and CDR2: SGHRS, YFSETQ. The CDR3 is 15 amino acids. Deletions cut 0 bases from V and 5 bases from J, with 15 bases between. The CDR3 region is CASSLVGESFNEQYF. The CDR3 coding sequence is TGCGCCAGCAGCTTGGTAGGGGAAAGCTTTAACGAGCAGTACTTC.

The sample holds one count of this clone. V is TRBV6-5 and J is TRBJ2-6, with no clear D. CDR3 size: 14 residues. Germline V gene lookup returns CDR1 MNHEY and CDR2 SVGAGI. Trimming took off 3 bases at V and 1 base at J, with 4 bases between the two ends. The CDR3 nucleotides are TGTGCCAGCAGTTATATATCTGGGGCCAACGTCCTGACTTTC. It encodes CASSYISGANVLTF.

Details on this clone: Relative to the germline gene, one junction end is altered; a read error may explain this. The chain is built from TRBV7-9 and TRBJ1-1, with D possibly being TRBD1 (6 bases). CDR3 size: 15 residues. Germline V CDR1 and CDR2: SEHNR, FQNEAQ (reference sequence). The CDR3: CSSSLQGRGNTEAFF. CDR3 in DNA: TGTTCCAGCAGCCTACAGGGACGCGGGAACACTGAAGCTTTCTTT.